This T cell receptor (beta chain) was documented in a study of blood T cell repertoires in COVID-19. Study-wide background: There were acute and convalescent COVID-19 samples, and they came from the United States, Italy and Spain.

Germline-derived CDR1 and CDR2 are LGHDT and YNNKEL (reference sequence). V was clipped by 4 bases and J by 4 bases; unmatched bases: 6. This CDR3 region has 17 residues. Clones were read by immunoSEQ multiplex PCR, and TCRdb kept only the in-frame ones, dropping some. The sample yields around 72,000 clones, less than 85% seen once. The J gene is TRBJ2-1, the V gene TRBV3-1 (or the pseudogene TRBV3-2); 14 bases agree with TRBD2. The receptor's source is a woman older than 75 with acute or convalescent COVID-19. Sequencing used peripheral blood. This CDR3 is CASSLGLAGGLYNEQFF. CDR3 coding DNA: TGTGCCAGCAGCCTCGGACTAGCGGGGGGATTATACAATGAGCAGTTCTTC.